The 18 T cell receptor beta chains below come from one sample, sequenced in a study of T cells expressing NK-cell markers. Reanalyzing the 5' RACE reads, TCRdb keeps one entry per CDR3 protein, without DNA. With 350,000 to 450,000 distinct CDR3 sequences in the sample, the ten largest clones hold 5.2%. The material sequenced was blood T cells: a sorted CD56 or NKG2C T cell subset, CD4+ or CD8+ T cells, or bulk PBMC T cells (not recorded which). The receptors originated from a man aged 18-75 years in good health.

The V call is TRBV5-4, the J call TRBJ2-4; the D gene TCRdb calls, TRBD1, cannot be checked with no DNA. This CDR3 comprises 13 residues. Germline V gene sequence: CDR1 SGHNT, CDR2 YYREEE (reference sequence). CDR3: CVITRPGENIQYF.

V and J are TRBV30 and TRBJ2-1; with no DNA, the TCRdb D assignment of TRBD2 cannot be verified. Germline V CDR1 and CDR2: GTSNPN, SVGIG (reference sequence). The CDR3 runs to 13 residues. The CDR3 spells CAWNAGFHNEQFF.

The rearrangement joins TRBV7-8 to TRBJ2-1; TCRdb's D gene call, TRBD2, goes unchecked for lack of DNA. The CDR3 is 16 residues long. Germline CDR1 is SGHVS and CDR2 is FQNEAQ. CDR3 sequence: CASSPLAGRTVNEQFF.

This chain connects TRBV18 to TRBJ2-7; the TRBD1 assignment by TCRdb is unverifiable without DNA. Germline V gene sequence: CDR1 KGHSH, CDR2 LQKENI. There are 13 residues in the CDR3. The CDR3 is CASSPVQGGEQYF. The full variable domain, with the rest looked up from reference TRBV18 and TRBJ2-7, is NAGVMQNPRHLVRRRGQEARLRCSPMKGHSHVYWYRQLPEEGLKFMVYLQKENIIDESGMPKERFSAEFPKEGPSILRIQQVVRGDSAAYFCASSPVQGGEQYFGPGTRLTVT.

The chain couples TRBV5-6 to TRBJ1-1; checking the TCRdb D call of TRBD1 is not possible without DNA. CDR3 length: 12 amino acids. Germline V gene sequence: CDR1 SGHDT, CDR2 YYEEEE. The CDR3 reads CASGGWNTEAFF.

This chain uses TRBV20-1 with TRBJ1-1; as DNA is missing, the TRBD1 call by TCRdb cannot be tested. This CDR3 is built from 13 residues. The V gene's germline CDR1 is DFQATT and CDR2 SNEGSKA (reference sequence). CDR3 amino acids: CSAERDTDTEAFF.

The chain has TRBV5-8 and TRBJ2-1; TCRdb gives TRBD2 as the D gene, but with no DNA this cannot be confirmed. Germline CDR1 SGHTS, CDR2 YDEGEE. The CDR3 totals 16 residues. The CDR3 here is CASSLFRGALYNEQFF.

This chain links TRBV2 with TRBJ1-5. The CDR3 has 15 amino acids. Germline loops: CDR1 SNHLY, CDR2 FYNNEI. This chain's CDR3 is CASSGVLYSNQPQHF.

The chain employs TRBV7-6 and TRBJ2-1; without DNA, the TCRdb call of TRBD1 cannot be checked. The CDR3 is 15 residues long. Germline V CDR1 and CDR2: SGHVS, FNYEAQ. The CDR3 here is CASSQYRSTGGEQFF.

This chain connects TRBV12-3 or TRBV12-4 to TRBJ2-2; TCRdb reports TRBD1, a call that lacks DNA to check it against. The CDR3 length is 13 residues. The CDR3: CAIRTGRTGELFF.

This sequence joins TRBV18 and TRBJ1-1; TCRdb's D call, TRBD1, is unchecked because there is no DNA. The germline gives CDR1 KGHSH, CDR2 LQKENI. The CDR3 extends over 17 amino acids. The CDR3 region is CASSPSWWGGRNTEAFF.

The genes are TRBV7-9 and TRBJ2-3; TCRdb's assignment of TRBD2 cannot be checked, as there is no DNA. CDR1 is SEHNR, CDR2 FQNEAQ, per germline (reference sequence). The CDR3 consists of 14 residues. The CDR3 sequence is CASSFSPLGGTQYF.

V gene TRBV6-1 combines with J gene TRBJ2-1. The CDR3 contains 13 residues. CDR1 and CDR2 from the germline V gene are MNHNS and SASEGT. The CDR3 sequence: CASTEQLYNEQFF.

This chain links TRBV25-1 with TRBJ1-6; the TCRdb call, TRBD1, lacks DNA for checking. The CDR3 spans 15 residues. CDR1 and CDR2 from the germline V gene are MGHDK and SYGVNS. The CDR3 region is CASSERGQGRTPLHF.

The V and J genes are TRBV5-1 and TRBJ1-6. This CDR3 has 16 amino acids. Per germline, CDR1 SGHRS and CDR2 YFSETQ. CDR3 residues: CASSQKELGSDSPLHF. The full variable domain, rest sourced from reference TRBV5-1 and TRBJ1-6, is KAGVTQTPRYLIKTRGQQVTLSCSPISGHRSVSWYQQTPGQGLQFLFEYFSETQRNKGNFPGRFSGRQFSNSRSEMNVSTLELGDSALYLCASSQKELGSDSPLHFGNGTRLTVT.

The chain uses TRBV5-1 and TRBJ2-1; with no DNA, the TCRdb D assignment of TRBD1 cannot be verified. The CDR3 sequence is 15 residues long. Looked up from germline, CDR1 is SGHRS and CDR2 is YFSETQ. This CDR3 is CASSLGQGNDNEQFF.

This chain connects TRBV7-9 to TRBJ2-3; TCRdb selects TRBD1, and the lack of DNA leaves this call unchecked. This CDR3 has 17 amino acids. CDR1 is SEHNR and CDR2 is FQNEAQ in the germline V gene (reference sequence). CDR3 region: CASSWGLTSAPADTQYF.

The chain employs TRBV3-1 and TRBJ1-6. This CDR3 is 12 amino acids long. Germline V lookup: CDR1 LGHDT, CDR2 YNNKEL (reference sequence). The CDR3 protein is CASSQGNSPLHF.